Presented here are 14 T cell receptor beta chains from one specimen sequenced in a study of cytomegalovirus exposure and HLA in healthy donors. The PCR contained 60 Vbeta and 13 Jbeta primers. Sequencing used immunoSEQ multiplex PCR; TCRdb keeps in-frame clones, though not all of them. The table includes fewer than 200,000 clones, about 80% detected once. Source material: PBMCs. These receptors were collected from a man in his sixties in good health and CMV-seronegative.

J is TRBJ2-7 and V is TRBV6-1; possibly TRBD2 for D (5 bases). Germline V gene sequence: CDR1 MNHNS, CDR2 SASEGT. V was cut by 2 bases and J by 1 base, with 9 bases left in between. The CDR3 sequence is 14 residues long. Here the CDR3 DNA reads TGTGCCAGCAGTGAACCCGAGGGTTCCTACGAGCAGTACTTC. This sequence encodes CASSEPEGSYEQYF.

The chain carries TRBV28 and TRBJ2-1; 15 nucleotides line up with TRBD2. J was trimmed by 3 bases and V by 4 bases; bases with no gene match: 4. The CDR3 has 17 amino acids. Looked up from germline, CDR1 is MDHEN and CDR2 is SYDVKM. The CDR3 DNA reads as TGTGCCAGCAGTTGGGGACTAGCGGGAGGACTCTACAATGAGCAGTTCTTC. As protein: CASSWGLAGGLYNEQFF.

V is TRBV18 and J is TRBJ1-2; D perhaps matches TRBD1 (5 bases). The CDR3 runs to 19 residues. In germline, CDR1 is KGHSH, CDR2 LQKENI. V was cut by 3 bases and J by 0 bases, with 23 bases left in between. CDR3 DNA: TGTGCCAGCTCACCCCTAAGACAGTCGGACGGCTCTACTAACTATGGCTACACCTTC. It is translated as CASSPLRQSDGSTNYGYTF.

This rearrangement joins TRBV28 to TRBJ2-5, with 12 positions matching TRBD2. CDR1 and CDR2 (germline): MDHEN, SYDVKM. The CDR3 spans 14 residues. V lost 6 bases to trimming and J lost 3 bases; unmatched junction nucleotides: 2. CDR3 DNA: TGTGCCAGCAGCAGACTAGCGGGAGAAGAGACCCAGTACTTC. Its protein is CASSRLAGEETQYF.

This sequence joins TRBV9 and TRBJ1-2; 10 positions match TRBD1. Germline assignment: CDR1 SGDLS and CDR2 YYNGEE. The V segment lost 3 bases and the J segment 7 bases; nucleotides outside the gene matches: 6. This CDR3 contains 14 residues. DNA for the CDR3: TGTGCCAGCAGCGCGGACAGGGGGATCTTTGGCTACACCTTC. Protein product: CASSADRGIFGYTF.

The chain carries TRBV4-2 and TRBJ2-1; 10 bases map to TRBD2. Germline CDR1 LGHNA, CDR2 YNFKEQ. This CDR3 is built from 18 residues. The junction had 5 bases not matched to a gene; V was cut back by 0 bases and J by 0 bases. The CDR3 DNA reads TGTGCCAGCAGCCAAGAAGCTAGCGGGGGTAGCTCCTACAATGAGCAGTTCTTC. Protein sequence: CASSQEASGGSSYNEQFF.

The chain uses TRBV6-5 and TRBJ1-1, with D perhaps matching TRBD1 (5 bases). V was pared by 8 bases and J by 4 bases, with 14 bases between. The CDR3 spans 13 residues. The germline V gene encodes CDR1 MNHEY and CDR2 SVGAGI. CDR3 residues: CASLRGTGTEAFF. In nucleotides, the CDR3 is TGTGCCAGCCTCCGCGGGACCGGCACTGAAGCTTTCTTT.

In this sample, this clone turned up a few times. The rearrangement uses TRBV2 and TRBJ2-7; 12 bases align to TRBD1. The trim removed 6 bases at V and 0 bases at J, leaving 3 bases unmatched. Per the germline V gene, CDR1 is SNHLY and CDR2 is FYNNEI. The CDR3 contains 15 residues. CDR3 amino acids: CASSEGQGASYEQYF. The DNA of the CDR3 is TGTGCCAGCAGCGAGGGACAGGGGGCCTCCTACGAGCAGTACTTC.

This clone was observed a single time. DNA of the CDR3: TGTGCCAGCAGGGTCAGAGGGACAGATACGCAGTATTTT. Its translation: CASRVRGTDTQYF. V gene TRBV11-3 combines with J gene TRBJ2-3, with TRBD2 as a possible D gene (5 bases). V lost 6 bases, J lost 3 bases, and 10 bases lay in between. Per the germline V gene, CDR1 is SGHNT and CDR2 is YENEEA. The CDR3 consists of 13 residues.

This chain joins TRBV15 and TRBJ2-5, with 10 nucleotides matching TRBD1. Per germline, CDR1 LNHNV and CDR2 YYDKDF (reference sequence). This CDR3 region has 16 residues. The V gene end was trimmed by 2 bases and the J gene end by 0 bases; junction bases not matched to a gene: 3. The CDR3 loop is CATSRPDRGYQETQYF. DNA of the CDR3: TGTGCCACCAGCAGACCGGACAGGGGGTACCAAGAGACCCAGTACTTC.

The chain links TRBV12-5 to TRBJ1-2; D may be TRBD1 (5 bases). V was clipped by 0 bases and J by 6 bases, with 8 bases between them. Germline V gene sequence: CDR1 LGHNT, CDR2 FRNRAP. The CDR3 sequence is 13 residues long. The DNA of the CDR3 is TGTGCTAGTGGTTTGGTATCGGGGGATGGCTACACCTTC. It codes for CASGLVSGDGYTF.

This clone appeared a few times. The chain has TRBV2 and TRBJ2-2; a possible D gene is TRBD2 (5 bases). The germline V and J ends were trimmed by 8 bases and 0 bases, with 7 bases remaining between them. Germline lookup yields CDR1 SNHLY and CDR2 FYNNEI. CDR3 size: 13 residues. Here the CDR3 reads CASGSTNTGELFF. The CDR3 DNA is TGTGCCAGCGGGAGCACGAACACCGGGGAGCTGTTTTTT.

In this sample, this clone turned up once. This rearrangement joins TRBV19 to TRBJ2-7; the D gene is possibly TRBD2 (5 bases). This CDR3 comprises 13 residues. Trimming pared 6 bases from V and 4 bases from J, leaving 13 bases between. The germline V gene has CDR1 LNHDA and CDR2 SQIVND (reference sequence). CDR3: CASSRDLQYEQYF. The CDR3 nucleotides are TGTGCCAGTAGCCGGGATCTCCAATACGAGCAGTACTTC. The complete variable domain, with remaining parts taken from reference TRBV19 and TRBJ2-7, reads DGGITQSPKYLFRKEGQNVTLSCEQNLNHDAMYWYRQDPGQGLRLIYYSQIVNDFQKGDIAEGYSVSREKKESFPLTVTSAQKNPTAFYLCASSRDLQYEQYFGPGTRLTVT.

J is TRBJ1-1 and V is TRBV29-1; 7 positions match TRBD1. V shed 6 bases, J shed 8 bases, and the junction held 3 bases outside the gene matches. Germline-derived CDR1 and CDR2 are SQVTM and ANQGSEA. The CDR3 covers 10 residues. The CDR3 spells CSVGQREAFF. The CDR3 DNA sequence: TGCAGCGTGGGACAGCGAGAAGCTTTCTTT.